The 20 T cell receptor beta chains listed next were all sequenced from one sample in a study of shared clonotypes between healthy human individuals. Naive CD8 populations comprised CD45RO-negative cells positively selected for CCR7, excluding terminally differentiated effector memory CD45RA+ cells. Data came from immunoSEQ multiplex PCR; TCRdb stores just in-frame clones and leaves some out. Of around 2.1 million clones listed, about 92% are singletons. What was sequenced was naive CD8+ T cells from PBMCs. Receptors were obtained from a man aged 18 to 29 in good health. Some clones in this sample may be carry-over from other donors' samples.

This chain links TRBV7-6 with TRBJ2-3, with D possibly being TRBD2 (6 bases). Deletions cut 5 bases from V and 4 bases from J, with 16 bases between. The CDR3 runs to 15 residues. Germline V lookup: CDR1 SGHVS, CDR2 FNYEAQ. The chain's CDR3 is CASSPRGRGPDTQYF. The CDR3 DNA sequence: TGTGCCAGCAGCCCAAGAGGGCGGGGCCCAGATACGCAGTATTTT.

This CDR3 is CASSYTKGQGEETQYF. The CDR3 coding sequence is TGTGCCAGCAGCTACACCAAGGGGCAGGGCGAAGAGACCCAGTACTTC. The chain links TRBV5-4 to TRBJ2-5; D is perhaps TRBD1 (5 bases). Germline V CDR1 and CDR2: SGHNT, YYREEE (reference sequence). The length of the CDR3 is 16 residues. V was trimmed by 3 bases and J by 3 bases, leaving 18 bases between them.

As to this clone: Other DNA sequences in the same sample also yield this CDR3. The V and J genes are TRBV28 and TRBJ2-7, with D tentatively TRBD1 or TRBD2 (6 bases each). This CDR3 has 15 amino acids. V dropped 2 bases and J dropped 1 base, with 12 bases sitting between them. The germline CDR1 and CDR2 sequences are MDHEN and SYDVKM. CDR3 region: CASSLPRDISYEQYF. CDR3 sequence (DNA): TGTGCCAGCAGTTTACCGCGGGACATTTCCTACGAGCAGTACTTC.

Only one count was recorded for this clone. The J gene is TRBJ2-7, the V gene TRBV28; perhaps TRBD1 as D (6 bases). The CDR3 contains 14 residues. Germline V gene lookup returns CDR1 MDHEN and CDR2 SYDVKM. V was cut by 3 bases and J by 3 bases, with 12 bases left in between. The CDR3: CASSLRAGVYEQYF. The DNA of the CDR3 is TGTGCCAGCAGTTTGAGGGCAGGGGTCTACGAGCAGTACTTC.

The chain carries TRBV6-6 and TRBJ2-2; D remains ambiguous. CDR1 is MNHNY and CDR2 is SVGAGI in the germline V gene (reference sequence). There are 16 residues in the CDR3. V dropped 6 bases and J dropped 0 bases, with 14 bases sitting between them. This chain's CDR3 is CASRMIPRTNTGELFF. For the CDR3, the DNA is TGTGCCAGCAGAATGATTCCTAGAACGAACACCGGGGAGCTGTTTTTT.

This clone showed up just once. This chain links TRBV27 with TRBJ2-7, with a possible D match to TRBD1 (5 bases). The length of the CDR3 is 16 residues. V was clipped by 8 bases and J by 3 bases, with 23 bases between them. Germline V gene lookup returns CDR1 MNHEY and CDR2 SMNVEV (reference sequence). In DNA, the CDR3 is TGTGCCAGCGCCTTATCCCAGGGCCTCCTATACTACGAGCAGTACTTC. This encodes CASALSQGLLYYEQYF.

CDR3 coding DNA: TGTGCCAGCAGTTGGGGAGGGAACAATCAGCCCCAGCATTTT. Its translation is CASSWGGNNQPQHF. The chain uses TRBV5-6 and TRBJ1-5; D unclear. V shed 5 bases and J shed 3 bases, with 12 bases lying between them. This CDR3 contains 14 residues. The germline CDR1 and CDR2 sequences are SGHDT and YYEEEE.

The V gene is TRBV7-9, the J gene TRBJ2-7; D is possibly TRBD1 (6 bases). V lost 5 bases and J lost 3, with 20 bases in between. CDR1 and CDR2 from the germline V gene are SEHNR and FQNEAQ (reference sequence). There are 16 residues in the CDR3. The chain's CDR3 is CASSLSPQGRDYEQYF. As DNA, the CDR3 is TGTGCCAGCAGCCTGTCCCCCCAGGGGCGAGACTACGAGCAGTACTTC.

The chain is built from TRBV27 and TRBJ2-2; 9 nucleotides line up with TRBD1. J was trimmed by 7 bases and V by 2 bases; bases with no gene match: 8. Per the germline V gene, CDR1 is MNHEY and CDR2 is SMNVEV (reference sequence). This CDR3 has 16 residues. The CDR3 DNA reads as TGTGCCAGCAGTTTACTTCCGGGACAGGGTGGCGGGGAGCTGTTTTTT. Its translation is CASSLLPGQGGGELFF.

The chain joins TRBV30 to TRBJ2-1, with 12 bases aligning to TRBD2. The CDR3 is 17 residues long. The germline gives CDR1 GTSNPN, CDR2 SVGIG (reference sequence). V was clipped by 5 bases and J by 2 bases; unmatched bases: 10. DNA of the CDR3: TGTGCCTGGGTGGGACCGGGACTAGCGGGTACCTACAATGAGCAGTTCTTC. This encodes CAWVGPGLAGTYNEQFF.

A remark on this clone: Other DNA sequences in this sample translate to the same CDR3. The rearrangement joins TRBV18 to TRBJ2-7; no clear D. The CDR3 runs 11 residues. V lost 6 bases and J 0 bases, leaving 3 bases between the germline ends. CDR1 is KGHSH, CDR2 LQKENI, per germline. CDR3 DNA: TGTGCCAGCTCGAGCTCCTACGAGCAGTACTTC. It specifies CASSSSYEQYF.

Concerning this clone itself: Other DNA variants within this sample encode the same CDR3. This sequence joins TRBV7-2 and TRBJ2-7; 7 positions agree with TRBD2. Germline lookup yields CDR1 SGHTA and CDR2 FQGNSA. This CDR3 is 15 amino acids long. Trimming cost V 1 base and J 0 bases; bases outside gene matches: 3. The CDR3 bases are TGTGCCAGCAGCTTAGTGGGCGGGAGCTCCTACGAGCAGTACTTC. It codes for CASSLVGGSSYEQYF.

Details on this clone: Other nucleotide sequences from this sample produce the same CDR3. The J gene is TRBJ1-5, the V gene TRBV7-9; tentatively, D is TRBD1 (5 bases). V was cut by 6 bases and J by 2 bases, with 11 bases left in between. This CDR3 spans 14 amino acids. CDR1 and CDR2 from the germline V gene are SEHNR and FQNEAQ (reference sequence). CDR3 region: CASSFDSRNQPQHF. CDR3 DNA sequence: TGTGCCAGCAGTTTCGACAGCCGCAATCAGCCCCAGCATTTT. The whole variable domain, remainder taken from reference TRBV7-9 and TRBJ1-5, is DTGVSQNPRHKITKRGQNVTFRCDPISEHNRLYWYRQTLGQGPEFLTYFQNEAQLEKSRLLSDRFSAERPKGSFSTLEIQRTEQGDSAMYLCASSFDSRNQPQHFGDGTRLSIL.

CDR3 in amino acids: CAGGTGRPEQYF. The CDR3 DNA follows: TGTGCCGGCGGGACAGGGCGGCCCGAGCAGTACTTC. The J gene is TRBJ2-7, the V gene TRBV12-1; TRBD1 is taken as the D call from the table, unchecked against the DNA. TRBV12-1 is classified as a pseudogene. The CDR3 covers 12 residues.

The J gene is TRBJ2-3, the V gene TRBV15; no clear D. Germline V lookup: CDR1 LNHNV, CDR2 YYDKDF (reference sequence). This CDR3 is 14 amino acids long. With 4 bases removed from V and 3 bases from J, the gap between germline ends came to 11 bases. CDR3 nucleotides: TGTGCCACCAGCATGAATGGGAATACAGATACGCAGTATTTT. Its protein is CATSMNGNTDTQYF.

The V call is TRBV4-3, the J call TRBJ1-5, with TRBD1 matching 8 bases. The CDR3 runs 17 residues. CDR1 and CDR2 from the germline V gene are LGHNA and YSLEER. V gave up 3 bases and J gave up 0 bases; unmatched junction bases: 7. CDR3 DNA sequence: TGCGCCAGCAGCCAGGGACAGGTGGGGTATAGCAATCAGCCCCAGCATTTT. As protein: CASSQGQVGYSNQPQHF.

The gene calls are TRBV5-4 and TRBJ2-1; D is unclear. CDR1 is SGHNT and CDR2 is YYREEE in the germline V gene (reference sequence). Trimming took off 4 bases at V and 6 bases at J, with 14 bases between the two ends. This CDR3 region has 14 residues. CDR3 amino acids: CASSPGPAPNEQFF. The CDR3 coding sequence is TGTGCCAGCAGCCCGGGCCCAGCCCCCAATGAGCAGTTCTTC.

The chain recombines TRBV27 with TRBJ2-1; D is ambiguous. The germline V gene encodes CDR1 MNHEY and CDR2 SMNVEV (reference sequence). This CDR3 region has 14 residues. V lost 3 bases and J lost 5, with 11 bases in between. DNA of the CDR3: TGTGCCAGCAGTTTCCGGTCTGGAGACAATGAGCAGTTCTTC. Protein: CASSFRSGDNEQFF.

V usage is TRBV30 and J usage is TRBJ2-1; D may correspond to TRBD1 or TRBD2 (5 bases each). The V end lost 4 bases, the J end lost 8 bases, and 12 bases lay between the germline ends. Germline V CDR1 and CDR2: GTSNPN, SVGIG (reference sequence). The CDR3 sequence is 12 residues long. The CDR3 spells CAWTPGGHEQFF. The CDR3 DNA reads TGTGCCTGGACCCCTGGGGGTCATGAGCAGTTCTTC.

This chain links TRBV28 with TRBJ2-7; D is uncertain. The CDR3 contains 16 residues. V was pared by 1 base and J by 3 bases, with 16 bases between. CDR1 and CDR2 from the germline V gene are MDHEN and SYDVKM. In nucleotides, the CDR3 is TGTGCCAGCAGTTTATTATATCGGACCGACATCTACGAGCAGTACTTC. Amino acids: CASSLLYRTDIYEQYF.